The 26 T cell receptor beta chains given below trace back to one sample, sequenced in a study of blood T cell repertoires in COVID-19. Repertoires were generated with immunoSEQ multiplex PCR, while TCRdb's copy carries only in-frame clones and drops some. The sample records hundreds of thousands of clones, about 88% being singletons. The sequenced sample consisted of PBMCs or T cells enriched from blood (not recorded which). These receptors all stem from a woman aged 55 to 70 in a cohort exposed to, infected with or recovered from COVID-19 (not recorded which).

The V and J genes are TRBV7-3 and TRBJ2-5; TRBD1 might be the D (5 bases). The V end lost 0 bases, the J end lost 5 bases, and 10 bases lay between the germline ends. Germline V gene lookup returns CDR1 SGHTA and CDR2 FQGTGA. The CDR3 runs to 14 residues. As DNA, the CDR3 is TGTGCCAGCAGCTTAACGGGGCAGGGTGAGACCCAGTACTTC. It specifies CASSLTGQGETQYF.

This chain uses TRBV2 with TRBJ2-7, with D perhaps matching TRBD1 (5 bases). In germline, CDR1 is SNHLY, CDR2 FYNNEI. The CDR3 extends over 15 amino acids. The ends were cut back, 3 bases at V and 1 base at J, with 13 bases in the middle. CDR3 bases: TGTGCCAGCAGTGACTGGGGCAGGGTATCCTACGAGCAGTACTTC. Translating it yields CASSDWGRVSYEQYF.

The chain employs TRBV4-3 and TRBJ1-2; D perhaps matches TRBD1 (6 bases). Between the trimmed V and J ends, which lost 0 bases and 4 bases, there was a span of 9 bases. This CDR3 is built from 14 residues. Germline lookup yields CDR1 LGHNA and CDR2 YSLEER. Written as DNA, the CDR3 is TGCGCCAGCAGCCAAGAAGGGGGATCCTATGGCTACACCTTC. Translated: CASSQEGGSYGYTF.

The CDR3 nucleotides are TGTGCCAGCAGCTGGAGAGGGACAGGAGACAATAATGAAAAACTGTTTTTT. This translates into CASSWRGTGDNNEKLFF. This rearrangement joins TRBV13 to TRBJ1-4; the match to TRBD1 covers 8 bases. Per the germline V gene, CDR1 is PRHDT and CDR2 is FYEKMQ (reference sequence). The CDR3 is made up of 17 amino acids. The ends lost 4 bases at V and 4 bases at J; junction bases unmatched: 11. Full variable domain (missing parts from reference TRBV13 and TRBJ1-4): AAGVIQSPRHLIKEKRETATLKCYPIPRHDTVYWYQQGPGQDPQFLISFYEKMQSDKGSIPDRFSAQQFSDYHSELNMSSLELGDSALYFCASSWRGTGDNNEKLFFGSGTQLSVL.

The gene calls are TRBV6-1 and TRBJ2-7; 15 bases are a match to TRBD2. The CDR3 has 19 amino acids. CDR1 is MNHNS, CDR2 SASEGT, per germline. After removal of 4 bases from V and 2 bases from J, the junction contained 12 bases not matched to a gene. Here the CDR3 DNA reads TGTGCCAGCAGTGCGGGTGACTCCTGGACTAGCGGGAGGGCCTACGAGCAGTACTTC. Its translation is CASSAGDSWTSGRAYEQYF.

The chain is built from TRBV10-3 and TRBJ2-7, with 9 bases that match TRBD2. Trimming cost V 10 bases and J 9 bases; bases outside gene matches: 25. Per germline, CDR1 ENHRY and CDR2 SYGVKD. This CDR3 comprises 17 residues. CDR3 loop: CATGGGAGALTSGSQYF. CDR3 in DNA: TGTGCCACTGGCGGGGGGGCCGGGGCCCTGACTAGCGGTTCGCAGTACTTC.

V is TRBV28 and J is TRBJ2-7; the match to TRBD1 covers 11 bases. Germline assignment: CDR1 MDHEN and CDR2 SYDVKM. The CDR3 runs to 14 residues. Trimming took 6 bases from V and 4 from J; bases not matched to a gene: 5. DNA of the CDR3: TGTGCCAGCAGCTCTGGACAGGGGGCATACGAGCAGTACTTC. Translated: CASSSGQGAYEQYF.

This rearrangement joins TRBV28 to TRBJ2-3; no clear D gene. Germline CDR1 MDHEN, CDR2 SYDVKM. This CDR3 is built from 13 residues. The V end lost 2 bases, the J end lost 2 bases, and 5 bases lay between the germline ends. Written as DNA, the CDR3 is TGTGCCAGCAGTTTACAGATCACAGATACGCAGTATTTT. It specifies CASSLQITDTQYF.

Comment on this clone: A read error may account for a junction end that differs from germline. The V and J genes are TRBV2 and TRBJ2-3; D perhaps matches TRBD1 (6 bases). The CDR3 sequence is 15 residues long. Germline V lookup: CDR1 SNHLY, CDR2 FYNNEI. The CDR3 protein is CASRRTELILDRQYF. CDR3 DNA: TGTGCCAGCAGGAGGACAGAACTAATACTGGATAGGCAGTATTTT.

The CDR3 spells CASSVGLGGDTQYF. CDR3 bases: TGTGCCAGCAGCGTGGGACTGGGGGGAGATACGCAGTATTTT. The rearrangement joins TRBV3-1 (or the pseudogene TRBV3-2) to TRBJ2-3; TRBD2 might be the D (6 bases). V was trimmed by 5 bases and J by 5 bases, leaving 14 bases between them. CDR3 length equals 14 residues. Germline lookup yields CDR1 LGHDT and CDR2 YNNKEL (reference sequence).

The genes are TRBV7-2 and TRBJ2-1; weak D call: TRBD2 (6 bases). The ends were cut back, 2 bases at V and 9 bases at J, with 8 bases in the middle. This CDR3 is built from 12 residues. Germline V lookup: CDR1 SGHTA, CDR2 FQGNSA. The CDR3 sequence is CASSLLAIEQFF. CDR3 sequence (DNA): TGTGCCAGCAGCTTACTAGCGATTGAGCAGTTCTTC. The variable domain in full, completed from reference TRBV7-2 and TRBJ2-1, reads GAGVSQSPSNKVTEKGKDVELRCDPISGHTALYWYRQSLGQGLEFLIYFQGNSAPDKSGLPSDRFSAERTGGSVSTLTIQRTQQEDSAVYLCASSLLAIEQFFGPGTRLTVL.

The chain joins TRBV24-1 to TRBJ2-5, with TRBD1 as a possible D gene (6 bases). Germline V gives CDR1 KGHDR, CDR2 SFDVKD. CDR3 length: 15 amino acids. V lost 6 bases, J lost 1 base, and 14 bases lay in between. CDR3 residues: CATSSRGETQETQYF. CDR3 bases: TGTGCCACCAGTTCCAGGGGCGAAACCCAAGAGACCCAGTACTTC.

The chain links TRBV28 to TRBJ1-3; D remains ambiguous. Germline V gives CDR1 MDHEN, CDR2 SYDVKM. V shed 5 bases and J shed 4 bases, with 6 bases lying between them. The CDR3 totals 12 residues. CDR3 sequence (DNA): TGTGCCAGCAGTGCTCAGGGAAACACCATATATTTT. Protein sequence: CASSAQGNTIYF.

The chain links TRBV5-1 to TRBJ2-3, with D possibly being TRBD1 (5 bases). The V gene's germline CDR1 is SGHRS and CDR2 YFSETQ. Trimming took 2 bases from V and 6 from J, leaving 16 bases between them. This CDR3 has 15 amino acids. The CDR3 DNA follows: TGCGCCAGCAGCTTCAACAGGCTCCAGCGCGATACGCAGTATTTT. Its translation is CASSFNRLQRDTQYF.

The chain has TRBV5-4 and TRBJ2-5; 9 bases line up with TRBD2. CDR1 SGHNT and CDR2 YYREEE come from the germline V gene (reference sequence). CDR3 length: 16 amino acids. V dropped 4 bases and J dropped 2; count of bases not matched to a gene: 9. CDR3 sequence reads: CASSRGLAGSQETQYF. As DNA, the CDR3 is TGTGCCAGCAGCCGCGGGCTAGCGGGGTCACAAGAGACCCAGTACTTC. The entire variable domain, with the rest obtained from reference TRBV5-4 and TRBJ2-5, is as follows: ETGVTQSPTHLIKTRGQQVTLRCSSQSGHNTVSWYQQALGQGPQFIFQYYREEENGRGNFPPRFSGLQFPNYSSELNVNALELDDSALYLCASSRGLAGSQETQYFGPGTRLLVL.

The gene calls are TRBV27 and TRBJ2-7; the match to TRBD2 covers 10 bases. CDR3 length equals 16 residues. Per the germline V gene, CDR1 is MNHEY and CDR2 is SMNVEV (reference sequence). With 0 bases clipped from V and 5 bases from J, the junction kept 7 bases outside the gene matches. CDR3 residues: CASSLSRAGGPHEQYF. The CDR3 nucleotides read TGTGCCAGCAGTTTATCCAGAGCGGGAGGGCCCCACGAGCAGTACTTC.

CDR3 loop: CASRDRVTNEKLFF. The CDR3 region has the DNA TGTGCCAGCAGGGACAGGGTAACTAATGAAAAACTGTTTTTT. J is TRBJ1-4 and V is TRBV6-5, with 8 bases that match TRBD1. The length of the CDR3 is 14 residues. Germline V gene sequence: CDR1 MNHEY, CDR2 SVGAGI. The J segment lost 1 base and the V segment lost 6 bases, leaving 1 base of the junction unmatched.

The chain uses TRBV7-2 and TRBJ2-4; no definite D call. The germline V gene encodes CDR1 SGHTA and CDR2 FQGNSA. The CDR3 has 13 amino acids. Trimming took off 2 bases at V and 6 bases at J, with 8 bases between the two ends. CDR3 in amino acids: CASSLTSLNIQYF. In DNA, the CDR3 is TGTGCCAGCAGCTTAACCAGTCTAAACATTCAGTACTTC.

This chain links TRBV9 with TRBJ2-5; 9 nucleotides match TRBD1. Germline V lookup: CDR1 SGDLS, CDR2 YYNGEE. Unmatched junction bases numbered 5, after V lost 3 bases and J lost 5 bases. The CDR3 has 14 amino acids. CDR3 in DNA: TGTGCCAGCAGCGAGCCGGGGACAGGGGAGACCCAGTACTTC. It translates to CASSEPGTGETQYF. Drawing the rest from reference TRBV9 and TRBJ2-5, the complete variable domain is DSGVTQTPKHLITATGQRVTLRCSPRSGDLSVYWYQQSLDQGLQFLIQYYNGEERAKGNILERFSAQQFPDLHSELNLSSLELGDSALYFCASSEPGTGETQYFGPGTRLLVL.

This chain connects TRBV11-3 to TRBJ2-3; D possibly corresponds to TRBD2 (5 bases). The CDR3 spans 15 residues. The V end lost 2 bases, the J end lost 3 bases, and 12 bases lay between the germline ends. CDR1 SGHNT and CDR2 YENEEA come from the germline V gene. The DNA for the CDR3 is TGTGCCAGCAGCTTATTTACCGGGATGACAGATACGCAGTATTTT. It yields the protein CASSLFTGMTDTQYF.

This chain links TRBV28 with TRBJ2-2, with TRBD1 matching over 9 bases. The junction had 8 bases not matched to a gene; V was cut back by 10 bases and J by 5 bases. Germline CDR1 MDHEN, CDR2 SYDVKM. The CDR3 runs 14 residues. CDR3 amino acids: CATLTGGRTGELFF. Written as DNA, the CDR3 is TGTGCCACGCTCACAGGGGGCCGAACCGGGGAGCTGTTTTTT. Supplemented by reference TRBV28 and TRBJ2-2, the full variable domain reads DVKVTQSSRYLVKRTGEKVFLECVQDMDHENMFWYRQDPGLGLRLIYFSYDVKMKEKGDIPEGYSVSREKKERFSLILESASTNQTSMYLCATLTGGRTGELFFGEGSRLTVL.

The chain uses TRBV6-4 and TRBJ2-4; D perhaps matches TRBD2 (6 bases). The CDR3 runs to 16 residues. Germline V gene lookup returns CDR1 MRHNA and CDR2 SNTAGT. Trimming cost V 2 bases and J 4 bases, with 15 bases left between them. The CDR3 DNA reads TGTGCCAGCAGTGACCCCGGGAGCGAGACGAAAAACATTCAGTACTTC. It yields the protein CASSDPGSETKNIQYF.

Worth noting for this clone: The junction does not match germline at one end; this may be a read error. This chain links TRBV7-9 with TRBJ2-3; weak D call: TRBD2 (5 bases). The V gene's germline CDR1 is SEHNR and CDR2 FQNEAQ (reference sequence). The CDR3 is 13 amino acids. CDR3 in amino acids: CASSLAASDTQYF. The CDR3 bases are TGTGCCAGCAGCCTAGCTGCGTCAGATACGCAGTATTTT.

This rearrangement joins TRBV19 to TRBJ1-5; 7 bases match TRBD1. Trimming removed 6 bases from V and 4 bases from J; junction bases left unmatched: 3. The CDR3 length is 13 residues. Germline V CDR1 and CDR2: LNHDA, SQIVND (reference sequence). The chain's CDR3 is CASSQQGNQPQHF. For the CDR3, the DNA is TGTGCCAGTAGCCAACAGGGGAATCAGCCCCAGCATTTT.

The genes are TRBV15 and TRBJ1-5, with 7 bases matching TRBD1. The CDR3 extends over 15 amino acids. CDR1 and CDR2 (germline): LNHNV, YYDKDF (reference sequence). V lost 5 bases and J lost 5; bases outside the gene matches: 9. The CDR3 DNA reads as TGTGCCACCAGCGGAGGGGGCGAGTTTTATCAGCCCCAGCATTTT. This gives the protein CATSGGGEFYQPQHF. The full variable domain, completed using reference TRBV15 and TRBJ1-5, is DAMVIQNPRYQVTQFGKPVTLSCSQTLNHNVMYWYQQKSSQAPKLLFHYYDKDFNNEADTPDNFQSRRPNTSFCFLDIRSPGLGDTAMYLCATSGGGEFYQPQHFGDGTRLSIL.

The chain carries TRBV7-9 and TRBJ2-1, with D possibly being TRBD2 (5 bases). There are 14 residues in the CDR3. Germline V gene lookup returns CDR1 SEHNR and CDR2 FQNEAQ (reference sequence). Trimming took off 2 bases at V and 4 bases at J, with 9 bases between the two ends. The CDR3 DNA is TGTGCCAGCAGCTTAATGGAGGAGTACAATGAGCAGTTCTTC. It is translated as CASSLMEEYNEQFF.